This TCR beta chain came from a study of Ad26.COV2.S vaccination and SARS-CoV-2 variants. In the study overall: A COV1001 Ad26.COV2.S trial-arm participant provided the sample. Ad26.COV2.S shots went into the muscle once or twice, 56 days apart. Study-level points and caveats: People who got the vaccine or the placebo had similar non-spike TCR breadth.

Treatment of the sample: roughly 19 received Ad26.COV2.S at low or high dose, single or two shots; about 5 received placebo; per-sample allocation not given. Collection of the samples took place on day 63 after the first injection of vaccine or placebo. As its vector, the vaccine had Ad26, which expressed Wuhan-strain SARS-CoV-2 spike. In regard to this clone: Its cognate antigen is unknown.

Only in-frame clones appear in the TCRdb table, and some are missing; sequencing was by immunoSEQ multiplex PCR. Of about 680,000 clones in the sample, about 89% were seen once. The CDR3 totals 13 residues. With 4 bases removed from V and 2 bases from J, the gap between germline ends came to 9 bases. Germline V gene sequence: CDR1 SGDLS, CDR2 YYNGEE. The clonotype was recovered from a person aged 18-65 years who received the Ad26.COV2.S COVID-19 vaccine or a placebo. Specimen: peripheral blood, collected in a trial of Ad26.COV2.S vaccine versus placebo. V and J are TRBV9 and TRBJ2-5; D gene uncertain. The CDR3 DNA reads TGTGCCAGCAGCCGGTATGAACAAGAGACCCAGTACTTC. It encodes CASSRYEQETQYF.